These T cell receptor beta chains were read from a single sample in a study of cytomegalovirus exposure and HLA in healthy donors. The protocol was immunoSEQ multiplex PCR, while the TCRdb copy is restricted to in-frame clones and leaves out a portion. The sample consists of under 150,000 clones, less than 85% of them appearing once. The specimen was PBMCs. Receptors originate from a man aged 30 to 39 in good health and CMV-seronegative. The CDR3 runs from the conserved cysteine through the conserved F or W. Fields, in order: V gene, clone size, CDR3 length, J gene, D gene, CDR3 protein, CDR3 DNA. D genes are given only for firm matches. Size tells how often a clone was seen (once, few, many) or the class of an expanded clone, and some rows leave it out.

v_call: TRBV19; clone_size: few; cdr3_length: 15; j_call: TRBJ2-7; d_call: NA; cdr3_aa: CASSVNQGGGYEQYF; cdr3_nt: TGTGCCAGTAGCGTGAATCAGGGAGGTGGATACGAGCAGTACTTC
v_call: TRBV11-2; clone_size: NA; cdr3_length: 15; j_call: TRBJ2-1; d_call: TRBD2; cdr3_aa: CASTTGTRVSHEQFF; cdr3_nt: TGTGCCAGCACAACCGGGACTAGAGTTTCCCATGAGCAGTTCTTC
v_call: TRBV30; clone_size: NA; cdr3_length: 18; j_call: TRBJ1-1; d_call: TRBD1; cdr3_aa: CAWSVLGDRGRMNTEAFF; cdr3_nt: TGTGCCTGGAGTGTACTGGGGGACAGGGGCCGAATGAACACTGAAGCTTTCTTT
v_call: TRBV11-2; clone_size: once; cdr3_length: 18; j_call: TRBJ1-4; d_call: TRBD1; cdr3_aa: CASSLGKGQGRANEKLFF; cdr3_nt: TGTGCCAGCAGCTTAGGGAAGGGACAGGGCCGAGCTAATGAAAAACTGTTTTTT
v_call: TRBV28; clone_size: NA; cdr3_length: 16; j_call: TRBJ2-7; d_call: NA; cdr3_aa: CASSFGRAAGIYEQYF; cdr3_nt: TGTGCCAGCAGTTTCGGTAGGGCCGCAGGGATATACGAGCAGTACTTC
v_call: TRBV19; clone_size: NA; cdr3_length: 15; j_call: TRBJ2-4; d_call: NA; cdr3_aa: CASSISGDAKNIQYF; cdr3_nt: TGTGCCAGTAGTATCTCAGGGGACGCCAAAAACATTCAGTACTTC
v_call: TRBV28; clone_size: NA; cdr3_length: 15; j_call: TRBJ2-7; d_call: TRBD2; cdr3_aa: CASTPVGSGKVEQYF; cdr3_nt: TGTGCCAGCACCCCAGTTGGTAGCGGGAAGGTCGAGCAGTACTTC
v_call: TRBV29-1; clone_size: NA; cdr3_length: 14; j_call: TRBJ2-1; d_call: TRBD2; cdr3_aa: CSVYRRETYNEQFF; cdr3_nt: TGCAGCGTTTATCGGCGGGAGACCTACAATGAGCAGTTCTTC
v_call: TRBV19; clone_size: few; cdr3_length: 14; j_call: TRBJ2-7; d_call: NA; cdr3_aa: CASSPRGQRYEQYF; cdr3_nt: TGTGCCAGTAGTCCCCGAGGTCAGCGCTACGAGCAGTACTTC
v_call: TRBV5-1; clone_size: NA; cdr3_length: 15; j_call: TRBJ1-2; d_call: TRBD1; cdr3_aa: CASSTGTGQGYGYTF; cdr3_nt: TGCGCCAGCAGTACCGGGACAGGGCAGGGCTATGGCTACACCTTC
v_call: TRBV15; clone_size: NA; cdr3_length: 15; j_call: TRBJ1-3; d_call: NA; cdr3_aa: CATSRGQGSGNTIYF; cdr3_nt: TGTGCCACCAGCAGAGGGCAGGGGTCTGGAAACACCATATATTTT
v_call: TRBV25-1; clone_size: NA; cdr3_length: 14; j_call: TRBJ1-2; d_call: TRBD1; cdr3_aa: CASGLTGTNYGYTF; cdr3_nt: TGTGCCAGCGGCTTGACAGGGACTAACTATGGCTACACCTTC
v_call: TRBV5-1; clone_size: NA; cdr3_length: 14; j_call: TRBJ1-6; d_call: NA; cdr3_aa: CASSLAWSNSPLHF; cdr3_nt: TGCGCCAGCAGCTTGGCCTGGAGCAATTCACCCCTCCACTTT
v_call: TRBV7-8; clone_size: NA; cdr3_length: 12; j_call: TRBJ2-2; d_call: NA; cdr3_aa: CASSAGPRELFF; cdr3_nt: TGTGCCAGCAGCGCGGGACCCAGGGAGCTGTTTTTT
v_call: TRBV20-1; clone_size: NA; cdr3_length: 11; j_call: TRBJ2-7; d_call: NA; cdr3_aa: CSASKLYEQYF; cdr3_nt: TGCAGTGCTAGCAAACTCTACGAGCAGTACTTC
v_call: TRBV4-3; clone_size: NA; cdr3_length: 14; j_call: TRBJ1-2; d_call: NA; cdr3_aa: CASSPREGNYGYTF; cdr3_nt: TGCGCCAGCAGCCCGCGGGAAGGGAACTATGGCTACACCTTC
v_call: TRBV29-1; clone_size: NA; cdr3_length: 13; j_call: TRBJ1-5; d_call: TRBD1; cdr3_aa: CSVGQGLGQPQHF; cdr3_nt: TGCAGCGTCGGACAGGGACTCGGTCAGCCCCAGCATTTT
v_call: TRBV6-5; clone_size: NA; cdr3_length: 15; j_call: TRBJ1-1; d_call: TRBD1; cdr3_aa: CASSTYRGLNTEAFF; cdr3_nt: TGTGCCAGCAGTACATACAGGGGGCTGAACACTGAAGCTTTCTTT
v_call: TRBV28; clone_size: NA; cdr3_length: 17; j_call: TRBJ2-3; d_call: TRBD2; cdr3_aa: CASSLLTSGSVTDTQYF; cdr3_nt: TGTGCCAGCAGTTTATTGACTAGCGGGAGTGTCACAGATACGCAGTATTTT
v_call: TRBV2; clone_size: once; cdr3_length: 15; j_call: TRBJ2-1; d_call: NA; cdr3_aa: CASTPRDSSYNEQFF; cdr3_nt: TGTGCCAGCACCCCCCGGGATTCGTCCTACAATGAGCAGTTCTTC
v_call: TRBV7-8; clone_size: NA; cdr3_length: 15; j_call: TRBJ1-1; d_call: NA; cdr3_aa: CASSLVPEEITEAFF; cdr3_nt: TGTGCCAGCAGCTTAGTTCCCGAGGAGATCACTGAAGCTTTCTTT
v_call: TRBV4-3; clone_size: NA; cdr3_length: 16; j_call: TRBJ2-7; d_call: TRBD2; cdr3_aa: CASSQDAAGSSYEQYF; cdr3_nt: TGCGCCAGCAGCCAAGATGCAGCGGGAAGTTCCTACGAGCAGTACTTC
v_call: TRBV7-9; clone_size: NA; cdr3_length: 13; j_call: TRBJ2-7; d_call: NA; cdr3_aa: CSLTGMSSYEQYF; cdr3_nt: TGTTCCCTCACAGGGATGAGCTCCTACGAGCAGTACTTC
v_call: TRBV25-1; clone_size: NA; cdr3_length: 15; j_call: TRBJ1-1; d_call: NA; cdr3_aa: CASSESPGGYTEAFF; cdr3_nt: TGTGCCAGCAGTGAATCTCCAGGAGGGTACACTGAAGCTTTCTTT
v_call: TRBV9; clone_size: NA; cdr3_length: 16; j_call: TRBJ2-1; d_call: NA; cdr3_aa: CASSTPGRGTNNEQFF; cdr3_nt: TGTGCCAGCAGCACGCCGGGGCGGGGCACAAACAATGAGCAGTTCTTC